The rows below give T cell receptor beta chains drawn from one sample of a study of cytomegalovirus exposure and HLA in healthy donors. TCRdb keeps only in-frame clones here, not all; method: immunoSEQ multiplex PCR. The table lists 65,000 to 75,000 clones, roughly four fifths of them singletons. Sequenced material: PBMCs. The receptor set was obtained from a man aged 45-60 years in good health and CMV-seronegative. The CDR3 runs from the conserved cysteine through the conserved F or W. The D gene is left open where the match is weak. For some rows the clone size is stated as once, few or many, or as a class when expanded; others skip it.

d_call	v_call	clone_size	j_call	cdr3_nt	cdr3_aa
TRBD1	TRBV10-1	-	TRBJ2-5	TGCGCCAGCAGTGAGAAGGGGGCCGGGGAGACCCAGTACTTC	CASSEKGAGETQYF
-	TRBV29-1	-	TRBJ2-5	TGCAGCGTTGAACGCGGAGAGACCCAGTACTTC	CSVERGETQYF
-	TRBV4-2	-	TRBJ1-1	TGTGCCAGCATCGACTCCGGGAGGACTGAAGCTTTCTTT	CASIDSGRTEAFF
TRBD1	TRBV19	-	TRBJ2-2	TGTGCCAGTAGACGACAGGGACCCAACACCGGGGAGCTGTTTTTT	CASRRQGPNTGELFF
-	TRBV6-1	once	TRBJ1-2	TGTGCCAGCGGTGCGTATGGCTACACCTTC	CASGAYGYTF
TRBD2	TRBV7-2	-	TRBJ2-3	TGTGCCAGCAGCTTAGTTCGGCTAGCGGGAGTGGGAGATACGCAGTATTTT	CASSLVRLAGVGDTQYF
TRBD1	TRBV5-1	-	TRBJ1-1	TGCGCCAGCAGCTTGGGTTACAGGGGCACTGAAGCTTTCTTT	CASSLGYRGTEAFF
-	TRBV4-3	-	TRBJ1-2	TGCGCCAGCAGCCAAGATATGGAGGGACTATTTAACTATGGCTACACCTTC	CASSQDMEGLFNYGYTF
TRBD1	TRBV7-2	-	TRBJ2-3	TGTGCCAGCAGCTCCGACAGGGGGCCAAGCACAGATACGCAGTATTTT	CASSSDRGPSTDTQYF
-	TRBV4-2	-	TRBJ1-2	TGTGCCAGCAGCCAAAGGGGTCAGGGGCGAGACTATGGCTACACCTTC	CASSQRGQGRDYGYTF
-	TRBV29-1	-	TRBJ2-1	TGCAGCGTAGAAATCTCCGGGACTTTTTATTCCTACAATGAGCAGTTCTTC	CSVEISGTFYSYNEQFF
TRBD2	TRBV5-5	few	TRBJ2-6	TGTGCCAGCAGCTCTCGACTAGCGGGAGGGCCTGGGTCTGGGGCCAACGTCCTGACTTTC	CASSSRLAGGPGSGANVLTF
-	TRBV6-1	-	TRBJ2-5	TGTGCCAGCAGTCTCGAGCAAGAGACCCAGTACTTC	CASSLEQETQYF
-	TRBV10-3	-	TRBJ2-7	TGTGCCATCAGTGAGGGGCACCGATCGGGAGAGCAGTACTTC	CAISEGHRSGEQYF
-	TRBV19	-	TRBJ2-5	TGTGCCAGTAGTAAATCGCGACTAGTGAGTCCCGAGACCCAGTACTTC	CASSKSRLVSPETQYF
-	TRBV7-7	-	TRBJ1-1	TGTGCTAGCAGCTTATCATTGAACACTGAAGCTTTCTTT	CASSLSLNTEAFF
-	TRBV2	-	TRBJ1-5	TGTGCCAGCAGTGAAATGTACAGGCACAATCAGCCCCAGCATTTT	CASSEMYRHNQPQHF
-	TRBV29-1	-	TRBJ2-2	TGCATAGTAGCCGAGAACACCGGGGAGCTGTTTTTT	CIVAENTGELFF
TRBD2	TRBV9	-	TRBJ2-7	TGTGCCAGCAGCCCTCAACCGACTAGCGGGATCCGAGGACCCTACGAGCAGTACTTC	CASSPQPTSGIRGPYEQYF
-	TRBV20-1	-	TRBJ1-1	TGCAGTGCGTCAGGTGACACTGAAGCTTTCTTT	CSASGDTEAFF
TRBD1	TRBV18	once	TRBJ1-1	TGTGCCAGCTCAACTCAGGGGGTTGATGAAGCTTTCTTT	CASSTQGVDEAFF
TRBD1	TRBV7-8	-	TRBJ1-1	TGTGCCAGCAGCTTCGACAGGGAATCCACTGAAGCTTTCTTT	CASSFDRESTEAFF
-	TRBV7-2	-	TRBJ1-4	TGTGCCAGCAGCTTAGGACAATCGGTTAATGAAAAACTGTTTTTT	CASSLGQSVNEKLFF
TRBD2	TRBV7-8	-	TRBJ2-1	TGTGCCAGCAGGATTAGTTGGACTAGCGGGAGGAATGAGCAGTTCTTC	CASRISWTSGRNEQFF
-	TRBV2	-	TRBJ1-2	TGTGCCAGCAGTGGCATCCAGGGTCCTAACTATGGCTACACCTTC	CASSGIQGPNYGYTF
-	TRBV6-1	few	TRBJ1-1	TGTGCCAGCAGTGACGTAGTTAAGGCTTTCTTT	CASSDVVKAFF
-	TRBV7-9	-	TRBJ1-1	TGTGCCAGCGGCCTAGGGGGAGTCACTGAAGCTTTCTTT	CASGLGGVTEAFF
-	TRBV30	-	TRBJ2-3	TGTGCCTTGATCCGGGGAGAAGGCGCAGATACGCAGTATTTT	CALIRGEGADTQYF
TRBD1	TRBV18	-	TRBJ2-7	TGTGCCAGCTCACCACCGGGACAGGGGGCGGTCGAGCAGTACTTC	CASSPPGQGAVEQYF
-	TRBV11-2	-	TRBJ1-5	TGTGCCAGCAGCTTCATTAGCAATCAGCCCCAGCATTTT	CASSFISNQPQHF
TRBD1	TRBV10-3	-	TRBJ1-3	TGTGCCATCAGTGAGCCCGGGACAGGGCTAAGAAACACCATATATTTT	CAISEPGTGLRNTIYF
TRBD1	TRBV6-5	once	TRBJ2-2	TGTGCCAGCAGCTTCGGACAGGGGGCGTACGGGGAGCTGTTTTTT	CASSFGQGAYGELFF
TRBD2	TRBV7-7	-	TRBJ2-2	TGTGCTAGCAGCCCTCAACTGGCGGGAGGACGGGTCGGGGAGCTGTTTTTT	CASSPQLAGGRVGELFF
-	TRBV5-5	-	TRBJ1-2	TGTGCCAGCAGCTTGGCCACGGATGGCTACACCTTC	CASSLATDGYTF
-	TRBV30	-	TRBJ1-1	TGTGCCTGGAGCCAGGGGAGCACTGAAGCTTTCTTT	CAWSQGSTEAFF
-	TRBV28	-	TRBJ1-1	TGTGCCAGCAGTTTACTAGAGGAAGCTTTCTTT	CASSLLEEAFF
-	TRBV13	-	TRBJ2-7	TGTGCCAGCAGCGGCTCCCCCAGCGAGCAGTACTTC	CASSGSPSEQYF
-	TRBV18	-	TRBJ1-3	TGTGCCACCCGGGGAGAGAACACCATATATTTT	CATRGENTIYF
-	TRBV5-1	-	TRBJ2-7	TGCGCCAGCAGCCGCGAGCGGGTCCCCTACGAGCAGTACTTC	CASSRERVPYEQYF
-	TRBV18	once	TRBJ1-5	TGTGCCAGCTCACAGTTTGTCCAGGGAACTCAGCCCCAGCATTTT	CASSQFVQGTQPQHF
-	TRBV4-3	few	TRBJ1-6	TGCGCCAGCAGCCAAGAACGGAGCTCCTATAATTCACCCCTCCACTTT	CASSQERSSYNSPLHF
TRBD2	TRBV7-8	-	TRBJ2-3	TGTGCCAGCAGCTTACCCGTAGGACTAGTAACAGATACGCAGTATTTT	CASSLPVGLVTDTQYF
-	TRBV5-4	-	TRBJ1-2	TGTGCCAGCAGCTCCCGGGACGGAGGGCTTGGCTACACCTTC	CASSSRDGGLGYTF
TRBD1	TRBV19	-	TRBJ1-1	TGTGCCAGTGGGAAACAGGGGGCCGGGTGGACTGAAGCTTTCTTT	CASGKQGAGWTEAFF
TRBD1	TRBV5-4	-	TRBJ1-2	TGTGCCGGGGGGACAGGATCGGCTAACTATGGCTACACCTTC	CAGGTGSANYGYTF
-	TRBV21-1	-	TRBJ1-2	TGCGCTAAAAGATGGGGGCGCCTCTCCGGCTACACCTTC	CAKRWGRLSGYTF
-	TRBV5-6	few	TRBJ1-1	TGTGCCAGCAGCTTCGGGGATCTGAGCACTGAAGCTTTCTTT	CASSFGDLSTEAFF
TRBD2	TRBV5-1	-	TRBJ2-1	TGCGCCAGCAGGGTTACTAGCGTCGGCAATGAGCAGTTCTTC	CASRVTSVGNEQFF
-	TRBV7-2	-	TRBJ2-3	TGTGCCGTAGGTTTGAGTTCGGGGGATACGCAGTATTTT	CAVGLSSGDTQYF